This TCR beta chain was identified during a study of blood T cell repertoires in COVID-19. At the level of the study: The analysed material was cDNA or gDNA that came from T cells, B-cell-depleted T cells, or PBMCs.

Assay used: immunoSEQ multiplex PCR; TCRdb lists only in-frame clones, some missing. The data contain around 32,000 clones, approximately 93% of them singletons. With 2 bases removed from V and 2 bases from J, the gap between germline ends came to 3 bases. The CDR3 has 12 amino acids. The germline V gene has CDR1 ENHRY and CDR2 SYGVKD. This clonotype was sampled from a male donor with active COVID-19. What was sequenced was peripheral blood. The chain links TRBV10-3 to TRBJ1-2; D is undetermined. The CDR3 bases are TGTGCCATCAGTGAGGAGAACTATGGCTACACCTTC. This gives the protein CAISEENYGYTF.